This TCR beta chain came from a study of cytomegalovirus exposure and HLA in healthy donors. Assay used: immunoSEQ multiplex PCR; TCRdb lists only in-frame clones, some missing. The sample records approximately 150,000 clones, about nine tenths being singletons. This TCR derives from a man aged 18 to 30 in good health and CMV-seropositive. Material: PBMCs.

In DNA, the CDR3 is TGTGCCAGCAGATCGGGCGGACAGGCCTACGAGCAGTACTTC. This encodes CASRSGGQAYEQYF. The chain combines TRBV28 with TRBJ2-7; 7 bases agree with TRBD1. The CDR3 is made up of 14 amino acids. Germline CDR1 and CDR2: MDHEN and SYDVKM. V trimming: 6 bases; J trimming: 2 bases; junction bases outside the gene matches: 7.